What follows is one T cell receptor beta chain and its context. The antigen is undetermined. Every molecule of TCR cDNA had its own unique molecular identifier. TCRdb used MiXCR to reprocess the 5' RACE reads, holding one entry per CDR3 protein. Of over 4,000 distinct CDR3 sequences in the sample, roughly a tenth were seen once. The data are from a study of spatial heterogeneity in lung cancer. At the level of the study: Detected beta-chain sequences consistently exceeded alpha-chain sequences.

The CDR3 is 16 amino acids. The J segment lost 0 bases and the V segment lost 6 bases, leaving 9 bases of the junction unmatched. Germline V gene lookup returns CDR1 PRHDT and CDR2 FYEKMQ (reference sequence). Notes on the study in general: Follow-up blood showed ubiquitous expanded tumor TCRs less than blood at resection did.

Documented time point: sample taken at primary tumor resection. Whole RNA obtained from tumor, nontumor lung or frozen PBMC underwent sequencing without sorting. V and J are TRBV13 and TRBJ2-3; 7 positions match TRBD2. The sample in question was PBMCs, obtained at surgery. The receptor comes from a male donor with early-stage non-small cell lung cancer. The CDR3: CASRLTLGGSTDTQYF. CDR3 nucleotides: TGTGCCAGCAGACTAACCCTCGGGGGGAGCACAGATACGCAGTATTTT.